This is a list of T cell receptor beta chains from one sample in a study of naive and memory T cell subsets. From the UMI-ligation and nested PCR reads, TCRdb called clonotypes with MiXCR, one entry per CDR3 protein. Of roughly 140,000 distinct CDR3 sequences in the sample, under 25% are singletons; the top ten hold about 0.63%. Material for sequencing was naive CD8+ T cells from blood. Source of these receptors: a human donor in good health. Both conserved end residues are part of each CDR3. D genes are given only for firm matches. Clone sizes are given selectively: once, few, many, or a class where the clone is expanded.

v_gene,j_gene,d_gene,abundance,CDR3aa,CDR3nt
TRBV7-2,TRBJ2-2,.,.,CASRETPGELFF,TGTGCCAGCCGAGAAACCCCTGGGGAGCTGTTTTTT
TRBV6-1,TRBJ2-3,.,few,CASSELSTDTQYF,TGTGCCAGCAGTGAACTTAGCACAGATACGCAGTATTTT
TRBV11-2,TRBJ2-7,TRBD1,.,CASSGWFSGQGSNEQYF,TGTGCCAGCAGCGGATGGTTTAGCGGACAGGGTTCCAACGAGCAGTACTTC
TRBV5-1,TRBJ2-6,.,.,CASSLEGYAGANVLTF,TGCGCCAGCAGCTTGGAGGGGTATGCTGGGGCCAACGTCCTGACTTTC
TRBV13,TRBJ2-1,TRBD1,.,CASSRQGFEPYNEQFF,TGTGCCAGCAGCCGACAGGGGTTTGAGCCCTACAATGAGCAGTTCTTC
TRBV29-1,TRBJ2-3,.,few,CSVEVGGVMVTDTQYF,TGCAGCGTTGAAGTTGGAGGCGTTATGGTCACAGATACGCAGTATTTT
TRBV13,TRBJ2-2,.,.,CASSESYTGELFF,TGTGCCAGCAGTGAGAGTTACACCGGGGAGCTGTTTTTT
TRBV7-7,TRBJ2-1,.,few,CASSATLAPGENEQFF,TGTGCTAGCAGCGCCACTCTAGCGCCTGGGGAAAATGAGCAGTTCTTC
TRBV29-1,TRBJ2-3,.,.,CSVGRGTSTDTQYF,TGCAGCGTTGGCCGCGGAACGAGCACAGATACGCAGTATTTT
TRBV29-1,TRBJ1-1,.,.,CSVVGENGNTEAFF,TGCAGCGTTGTAGGGGAGAACGGGAACACTGAAGCTTTCTTT
TRBV9,TRBJ1-2,.,.,CASSDTTYGYTF,TGTGCCAGCAGCGACACCACCTATGGCTACACCTTC
TRBV5-5,TRBJ1-1,.,.,CAGRTEPWDTEAFF,TGTGCCGGGCGGACAGAGCCGTGGGACACTGAAGCTTTCTTT
TRBV10-3,TRBJ2-1,TRBD2,.,CATKGLAGEGSYNEQFF,TGTGCCACTAAAGGACTAGCGGGAGAGGGCTCCTACAATGAGCAGTTCTTC
TRBV6-2/TRBV6-3,TRBJ2-2,.,few,CASSYLSRTGELFF,TGTGCCAGCAGTTACTTGAGTCGCACCGGGGAGCTGTTTTTT
TRBV15,TRBJ2-7,.,few,CATSSHRAAYEQYF,TGTGCCACCAGCAGCCACAGGGCCGCCTACGAGCAGTACTTC
TRBV6-5,TRBJ2-3,TRBD2,.,CASSYSIQPPGGDTQYF,TGTGCCAGCAGTTACTCGATTCAACCCCCGGGAGGAGATACGCAGTATTTT
TRBV28,TRBJ2-7,.,.,CASSPGLSWEQYF,TGTGCCAGCAGTCCAGGGTTGTCCTGGGAGCAGTACTTC
TRBV28,TRBJ2-7,.,few,CASSGRSAGYEQYF,TGTGCCAGCAGCGGGAGATCTGCGGGCTACGAGCAGTACTTC
TRBV7-9,TRBJ2-5,TRBD2,few,CASSPPSGGPSYETQYF,TGTGCCAGCAGCCCCCCGTCGGGAGGGCCCTCGTATGAGACCCAGTACTTC
TRBV29-1,TRBJ2-1,.,few,CSVEGNRLGSYNEQFF,TGCAGCGTTGAGGGCAATCGTTTGGGCTCCTACAATGAGCAGTTCTTC
TRBV29-1,TRBJ2-1,TRBD2,.,CSVDRDYGNEQFF,TGCAGCGTTGACAGGGACTACGGAAATGAGCAGTTCTTC
TRBV6-6,TRBJ1-1,.,many,CASSSAATVMAFF,TGTGCCAGCAGTTCGGCAGCCACGGTTATGGCTTTCTTT
TRBV28,TRBJ1-1,.,few,CASSEGPEAFF,TGTGCCAGCAGTGAGGGGCCTGAAGCTTTCTTT
TRBV28,TRBJ2-5,.,few,CASSPAGAGPQETQYF,TGTGCCAGCAGTCCCGCCGGGGCAGGGCCCCAAGAGACCCAGTACTTC
TRBV7-8,TRBJ1-6,TRBD1,.,CASSLWASGGFDNSPLHF,TGTGCCAGCAGCTTATGGGCGTCAGGGGGTTTTGATAATTCACCCCTCCACTTT
TRBV29-1,TRBJ2-1,TRBD2,many,CSVVGTSGSYEQFF,TGCAGCGTCGTAGGGACTAGCGGGAGCTATGAGCAGTTCTTC
TRBV29-1,TRBJ1-4,.,.,CSVDVGEEGEKLFF,TGCAGCGTTGACGTGGGGGAAGAAGGTGAAAAACTGTTTTTT
TRBV6-6,TRBJ2-7,.,many,CASSYSGEQYF,TGTGCCAGCAGTTACTCTGGCGAGCAGTACTTC
TRBV29-1,TRBJ1-1,.,few,CSVGSITEAFF,TGCAGCGTTGGCAGTATAACTGAAGCTTTCTTT
TRBV27,TRBJ1-5,.,.,CASSYGGNQPQHF,TGTGCCAGCAGTTATGGAGGCAATCAGCCCCAGCATTTT
TRBV6-5,TRBJ2-1,.,.,CASSSTIYNEQFF,TGTGCCAGCAGTTCCACCATCTACAATGAGCAGTTCTTC
TRBV4-1,TRBJ2-1,TRBD1,few,CASSQAPGQGHLNEQFF,TGCGCCAGCAGCCAGGCACCGGGACAGGGTCACCTCAATGAGCAGTTCTTC
TRBV5-1,TRBJ2-3,.,.,CASSLRGSLDTDTQYF,TGCGCCAGCAGCTTAAGAGGCAGCCTTGACACAGATACGCAGTATTTT
TRBV20-1,TRBJ2-1,TRBD1,.,CSAHRTPGQALYNEQFF,TGCAGTGCTCATCGGACGCCGGGACAGGCCCTCTACAATGAGCAGTTCTTC
TRBV12-3/TRBV12-4,TRBJ1-4,.,few,CASSYESPNEKLFF,TGTGCCAGCAGTTATGAGAGTCCTAATGAAAAACTGTTTTTT
TRBV20-1,TRBJ1-1,.,.,CSASPTNTEAFF,TGCAGTGCTAGCCCTACGAACACTGAAGCTTTCTTT
TRBV4-1,TRBJ1-6,.,.,CASSQDKGTNSPLHF,TGCGCCAGCAGCCAAGATAAGGGAACGAATTCACCCCTCCACTTT
TRBV7-3,TRBJ2-7,TRBD2,.,CASSLSGGSGEQYF,TGTGCCAGCAGCTTAAGCGGGGGTTCTGGGGAGCAGTACTTC
TRBV27,TRBJ2-3,TRBD2,.,CASSLSIAGGGSDTQYF,TGTGCCAGCAGTTTATCAATTGCGGGAGGGGGCTCAGATACGCAGTATTTT
TRBV9,TRBJ2-3,.,.,CASGGAAQYF,TGTGCCAGCGGAGGAGCTGCGCAGTATTTT
TRBV6-5,TRBJ1-3,.,few,CASIGQHSGNTIYF,TGTGCCAGCATAGGACAACACTCTGGAAACACCATATATTTT
TRBV28,TRBJ1-5,TRBD1,.,CASKGDSVRGQPQHF,TGTGCCAGCAAAGGGGACAGCGTAAGGGGACAGCCCCAGCATTTT
TRBV7-2,TRBJ2-3,TRBD2,.,CASSQTSGSSDTQYF,TGTGCCAGCAGCCAGACTAGCGGGAGCTCAGATACGCAGTATTTT
TRBV28,TRBJ1-6,.,.,CASSFIPTKNSPLHF,TGTGCCAGCAGTTTTATCCCGACGAAAAATTCACCCCTCCACTTT
TRBV10-3,TRBJ2-1,.,.,CAISLPRGHSSYNEQFF,TGTGCCATCAGCCTCCCTCGCGGGCACAGCTCCTACAATGAGCAGTTCTTC
TRBV7-8,TRBJ2-2,.,.,CASSAEVRLAPKLTGELFF,TGTGCCAGCAGCGCCGAGGTCAGGCTAGCGCCAAAGTTAACCGGGGAGCTGTTTTTT
TRBV21-1,TRBJ2-7,.,.,CASSTRGQVRSYEQYF,TGTGCCAGCAGCACGCGCGGTCAGGTGCGTTCCTACGAGCAGTACTTC
TRBV2,TRBJ2-3,TRBD2,.,CASSEGLGGSTDTQYF,TGTGCCAGCAGTGAAGGCCTCGGCGGGAGTACAGATACGCAGTATTTT
TRBV5-1,TRBJ1-1,.,.,CASSSTGNYQLFDTEAFF,TGCGCCAGCAGCTCTACAGGGAATTATCAGCTCTTCGACACTGAAGCTTTCTTT
TRBV3-1,TRBJ2-7,TRBD2,few,CASSQFSGSSYEQYF,TGTGCCAGCAGCCAATTTAGCGGGAGTTCCTACGAGCAGTACTTC
TRBV6-1,TRBJ1-4,.,few,CASSTLQGRGEKLFF,TGTGCCAGCAGTACGCTTCAAGGGCGGGGTGAAAAACTGTTTTTT
TRBV30,TRBJ2-1,.,.,CACCSNEQFF,TGTGCCTGCTGTTCCAATGAGCAGTTCTTC
TRBV3-1,TRBJ2-7,TRBD1,few,CASSQDRRQGSYEQYF,TGTGCCAGCAGCCAAGATAGGAGACAGGGAAGCTACGAGCAGTACTTC
TRBV30,TRBJ2-7,TRBD1,.,CAGDRANCEQYF,TGTGCCGGTGACAGGGCGAACTGCGAGCAGTACTTC
TRBV20-1,TRBJ2-1,TRBD2,few,CSARDLDKDIAGSDEQFF,TGCAGTGCTAGAGATCTGGACAAGGACATAGCGGGCAGTGATGAGCAGTTCTTC
TRBV2,TRBJ2-3,TRBD2,.,CASKTSSGDTDTQYF,TGTGCCAGCAAAACGTCTAGCGGGGACACAGATACGCAGTATTTT
TRBV6-5,TRBJ2-3,TRBD2,many,CALVLQREDTQYF,TGTGCCTTAGTCCTGCAGCGGGAGGATACGCAGTATTTT